The 6 T cell receptor beta chains reported below all come from one sample, sequenced in a study of memory CD8 T cells in hepatitis C reinfection. The protocol was immunoSEQ multiplex PCR, while the TCRdb copy is restricted to in-frame clones and leaves out a portion. The repertoire includes tens of thousands of clones, approximately 89% of them detected once, and around 0.7% sits in the top ten. Time point: late/post reinfection, 12 to 24 weeks after detection. TCR sequencing was done directly ex vivo on sorted cells, without expansion in vitro. Sequenced sample: naive CD8+ T cells sorted from blood. The receptors were sampled from a man younger than 35 with hepatitis C virus infection.

The chain carries TRBV19 and TRBJ2-7; the D gene is possibly TRBD1 (6 bases). V lost 5 bases to trimming and J lost 1 base, with 27 bases between them. The CDR3 has 19 amino acids. From germline, CDR1 is LNHDA and CDR2 SQIVND (reference sequence). The CDR3 is CASSPAGVNRASKSYEQYV. The CDR3, as DNA: TGTGCCAGTAGTCCGGCAGGGGTCAACAGGGCATCTAAGTCCTACGAGCAGTACGTC.

This clone occurred once. The chain combines TRBV9 with TRBJ1-2; 10 nucleotides agree with TRBD1. The length of the CDR3 is 12 residues. Per the germline V gene, CDR1 is SGDLS and CDR2 is YYNGEE. Unmatched junction bases numbered 8, after V lost 4 bases and J lost 14 bases. CDR3 bases: TGTGCCAGCAGCCCAGGACAGGGGGAGTATACCTTC. Its protein product is CASSPGQGEYTF.

This chain joins TRBV7-8 and TRBJ2-7, with a tentative D call TRBD2 (5 bases). The CDR3 is 14 amino acids. V dropped 6 bases and J dropped 6 bases, with 18 bases sitting between them. Germline CDR1 reads SGHVS; CDR2 reads FQNEAQ. As DNA, the CDR3 is TGTGCCAGCAGGCCCGCTAGCCGCACGGGCGAGCAGTACTTC. Translation: CASRPASRTGEQYF. Together with reference TRBV7-8 and TRBJ2-7, the CDR3 gives the full variable domain: GAGVSQSPRYKVAKRGQDVALRCDPISGHVSLFWYQQALGQGPEFLTYFQNEAQLDKSGLPSDRFFAERPEGSVSTLKIQRTQQEDSAVYLCASRPASRTGEQYFGPGTRLTVT.

The V gene is TRBV6-6, the J gene TRBJ1-2; 7 bases match TRBD1. This CDR3 region has 11 residues. The V and J ends lost 7 bases and 12 bases, in that order; junction bases with no gene match: 8. Germline CDR1 and CDR2: MNHNY and SVGAGI (reference sequence). The CDR3 spells CASTSGGTDTF. CDR3 sequence (DNA): TGTGCCAGCACCTCAGGGGGAACTGACACCTTC.

This sequence joins TRBV27 and TRBJ2-5; TRBD2 agrees at 11 bases. V gave up 6 bases and J gave up 5 bases; unmatched junction bases: 14. The CDR3 contains 17 residues. Germline CDR1 and CDR2: MNHEY and SMNVEV (reference sequence). The chain's CDR3 is CASSPIDSGREGETQYF. Written as DNA, the CDR3 is TGTGCCAGCAGCCCCATTGATAGCGGGAGGGAGGGGGAGACCCAGTACTTC.

This clone was recorded once. The chain employs TRBV7-9 and TRBJ1-2; D unresolved. The V end lost 6 bases, the J end lost 5 bases, and 10 bases lay between the germline ends. The CDR3 sequence is 12 residues long. Germline-derived CDR1 and CDR2 are SEHNR and FQNEAQ (reference sequence). CDR3: CASSGLNYGYTF. CDR3 sequence (DNA): TGTGCCAGCAGTGGGCTCAATTATGGCTACACCTTC. The complete variable domain, with remaining parts taken from reference TRBV7-9 and TRBJ1-2, reads DTGVSQNPRHKITKRGQNVTFRCDPISEHNRLYWYRQTLGQGPEFLTYFQNEAQLEKSRLLSDRFSAERPKGSFSTLEIQRTEQGDSAMYLCASSGLNYGYTFGSGTRLTVV.